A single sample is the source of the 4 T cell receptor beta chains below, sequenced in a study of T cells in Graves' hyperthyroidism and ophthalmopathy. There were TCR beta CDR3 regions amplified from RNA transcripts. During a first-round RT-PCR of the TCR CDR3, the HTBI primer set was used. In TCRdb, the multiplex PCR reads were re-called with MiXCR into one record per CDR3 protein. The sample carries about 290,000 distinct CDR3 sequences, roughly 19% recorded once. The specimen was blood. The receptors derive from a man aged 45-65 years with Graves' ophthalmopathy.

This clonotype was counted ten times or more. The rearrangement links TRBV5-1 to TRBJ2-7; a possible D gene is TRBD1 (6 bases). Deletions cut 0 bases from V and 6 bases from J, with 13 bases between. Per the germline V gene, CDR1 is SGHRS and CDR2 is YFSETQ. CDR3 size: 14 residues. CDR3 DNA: TGCGCCAGCAGCTTGGTGGGGCAGGGGATCGAGCAGTACTTC. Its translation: CASSLVGQGIEQYF.

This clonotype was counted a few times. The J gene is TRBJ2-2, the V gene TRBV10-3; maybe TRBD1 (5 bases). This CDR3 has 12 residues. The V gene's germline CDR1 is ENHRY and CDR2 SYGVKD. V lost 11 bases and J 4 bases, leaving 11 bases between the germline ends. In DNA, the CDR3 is TGTGCCGTAGATCAGGGCACCGGGGAGCTGTTTTTT. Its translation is CAVDQGTGELFF.

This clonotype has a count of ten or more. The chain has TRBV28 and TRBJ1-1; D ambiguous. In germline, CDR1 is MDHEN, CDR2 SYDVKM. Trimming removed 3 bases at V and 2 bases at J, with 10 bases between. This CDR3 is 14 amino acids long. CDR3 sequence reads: CASSLAVPNTEAFF. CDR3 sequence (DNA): TGTGCCAGCAGTTTGGCAGTCCCTAACACTGAAGCTTTCTTT. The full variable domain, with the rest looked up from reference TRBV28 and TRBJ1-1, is DVKVTQSSRYLVKRTGEKVFLECVQDMDHENMFWYRQDPGLGLRLIYFSYDVKMKEKGDIPEGYSVSREKKERFSLILESASTNQTSMYLCASSLAVPNTEAFFGQGTRLTVV.

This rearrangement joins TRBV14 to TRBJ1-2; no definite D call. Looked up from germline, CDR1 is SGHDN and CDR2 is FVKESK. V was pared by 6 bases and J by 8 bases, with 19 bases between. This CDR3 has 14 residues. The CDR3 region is CASSVDQGPYGYTF. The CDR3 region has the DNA TGTGCCAGCAGTGTAGATCAAGGGCCCTACGGCTACACCTTC.